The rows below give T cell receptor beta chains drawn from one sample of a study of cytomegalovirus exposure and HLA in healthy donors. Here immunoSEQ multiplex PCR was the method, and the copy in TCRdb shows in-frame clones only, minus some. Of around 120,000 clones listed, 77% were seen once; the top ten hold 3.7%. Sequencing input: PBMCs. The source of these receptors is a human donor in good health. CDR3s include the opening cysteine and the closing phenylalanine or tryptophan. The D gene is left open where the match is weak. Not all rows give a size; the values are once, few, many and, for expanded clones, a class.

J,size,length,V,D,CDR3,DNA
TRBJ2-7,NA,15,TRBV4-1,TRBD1,CASSQDRGRLYEQYF,TGCGCCAGCAGCCAGGACAGGGGGAGACTGTACGAGCAGTACTTC
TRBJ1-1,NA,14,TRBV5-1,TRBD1,CASSLAGTGSEAFF,TGCGCCAGCAGCTTGGCAGGGACAGGGTCTGAAGCTTTCTTT
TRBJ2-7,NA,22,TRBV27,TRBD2,CASSLFTMPGTSGTQSSYEQYF,TGTGCCAGCAGTTTATTCACCATGCCCGGGACTAGCGGGACCCAGAGCTCCTACGAGCAGTACTTC
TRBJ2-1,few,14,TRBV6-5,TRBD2,CASSGLAGVGEQFF,TGTGCCAGCAGCGGACTAGCGGGAGTAGGTGAGCAGTTCTTC
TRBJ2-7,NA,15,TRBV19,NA,CASRALGGGAYEQYF,TGTGCCAGTAGGGCCCTGGGAGGGGGGGCTTACGAGCAGTACTTC
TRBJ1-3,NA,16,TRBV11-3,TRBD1,CASSSQTGRSGNTIYF,TGTGCCAGCAGCTCTCAGACAGGGCGGTCTGGAAACACCATATATTTT
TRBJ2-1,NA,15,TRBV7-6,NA,CASSRGASSYNEQFF,TGTGCCAGCAGTCGGGGGGCCTCGTCCTACAATGAGCAGTTCTTC
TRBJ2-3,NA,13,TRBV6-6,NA,CASSYLSTDTQYF,TGTGCCAGCAGTTACCTAAGCACAGATACGCAGTATTTT
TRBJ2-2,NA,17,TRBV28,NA,CASSNPLGLRGNGELFF,TGTGCCAGCAGTAATCCCCTAGGGCTCCGGGGGAACGGGGAGCTGTTTTTT
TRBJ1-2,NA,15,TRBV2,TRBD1,CASSKYTTGSYGYTF,TGTGCCAGCAGTAAATATACGACAGGGAGCTATGGCTACACCTTC
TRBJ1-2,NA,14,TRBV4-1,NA,CASSQDRATGGYTF,TGCGCCAGCAGCCAAGACAGGGCCACCGGGGGCTACACCTTC
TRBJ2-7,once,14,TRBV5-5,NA,CASSLPGLGYEQYF,TGTGCCAGCAGCTTGCCAGGATTAGGCTACGAGCAGTACTTC
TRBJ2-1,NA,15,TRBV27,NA,CASSLSTSQGDEQFF,TGTGCCAGCAGTTTATCCACCAGTCAGGGCGATGAGCAGTTCTTC
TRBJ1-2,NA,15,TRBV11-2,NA,CASSLMQGDPSGYTF,TGTGCCAGCAGCTTAATGCAGGGTGATCCGTCTGGCTACACCTTC
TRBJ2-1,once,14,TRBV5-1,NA,CASSLVVANNEQFF,TGCGCCAGCAGCTTGGTGGTAGCAAACAATGAGCAGTTCTTC
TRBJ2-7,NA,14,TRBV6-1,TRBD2,CASSGAGAGDEQYF,TGTGCCAGCAGTGGGGCAGGAGCGGGAGACGAGCAGTACTTC
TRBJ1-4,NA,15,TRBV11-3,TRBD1,CASSASGTGNEKLFF,TGTGCCAGCAGCGCCTCCGGGACAGGGAACGAAAAACTGTTTTTT
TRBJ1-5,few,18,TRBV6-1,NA,CASSGTRQDTLSNQPQHF,TGTGCCAGCAGTGGAACCCGACAGGATACTCTTAGCAATCAGCCCCAGCATTTT
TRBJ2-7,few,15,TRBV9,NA,CASSVGGASSYEQYF,TGTGCCAGCAGCGTAGGAGGAGCTAGCTCCTACGAGCAGTACTTC
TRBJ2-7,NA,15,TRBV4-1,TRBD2,CASSLPAATSDEQYF,TGCGCCAGCAGCCTCCCGGCCGCCACTAGCGACGAGCAGTACTTC
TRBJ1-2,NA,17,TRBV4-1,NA,CASSQDPLGHPNYGYTF,TGCGCCAGCAGCCAAGACCCCCTGGGGCACCCAAACTATGGCTACACCTTC
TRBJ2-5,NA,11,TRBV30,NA,CAWNAGGTQYF,TGTGCCTGGAACGCAGGAGGGACCCAGTACTTC
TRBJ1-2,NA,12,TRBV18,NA,CASSAGKDGYTF,TGTGCCAGCTCCGCCGGGAAGGACGGCTACACCTTC
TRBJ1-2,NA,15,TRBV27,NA,CASSSTGTVNYGYTF,TGTGCCAGCAGTTCCACAGGGACGGTAAACTATGGCTACACCTTC
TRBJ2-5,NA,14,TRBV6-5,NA,CASSETGVQETQYF,TGTGCCAGCAGTGAAACAGGTGTACAAGAGACCCAGTACTTC
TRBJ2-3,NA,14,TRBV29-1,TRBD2,CSVVLAGITDTQYF,TGCAGCGTTGTTTTAGCGGGAATCACAGATACGCAGTATTTT
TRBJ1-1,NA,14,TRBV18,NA,CASSASAGTTEAFF,TGTGCCAGCTCAGCAAGTGCCGGTACCACTGAAGCTTTCTTT
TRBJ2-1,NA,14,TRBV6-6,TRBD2,CAVGWTSGYNEQFF,TGTGCCGTGGGATGGACTAGCGGGTACAATGAGCAGTTCTTC
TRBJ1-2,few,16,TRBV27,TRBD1,CASSLSGDSSYYGYTF,TGTGCCAGCAGTTTATCGGGGGACAGCAGCTACTATGGCTACACCTTC
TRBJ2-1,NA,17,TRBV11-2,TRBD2,CASSLDRFIAGGIEQFF,TGTGCCAGCAGCTTAGATCGGTTTATAGCGGGAGGGATTGAGCAGTTCTTC
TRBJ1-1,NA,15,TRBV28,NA,CASSFEQGGGTEAFF,TGTGCCAGCAGTTTCGAGCAGGGAGGAGGCACTGAAGCTTTCTTT
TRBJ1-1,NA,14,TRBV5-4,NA,CASSLSTHGTEAFF,TGTGCCAGCAGCTTGAGCACCCACGGGACTGAAGCTTTCTTT
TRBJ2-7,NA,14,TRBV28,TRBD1,CASSLRQGAYEQYF,TGTGCCAGCAGTTTACGGCAGGGGGCCTACGAGCAGTACTTC
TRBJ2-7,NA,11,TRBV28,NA,CASTRSYEQYF,TGTGCCAGCACGCGGTCCTACGAGCAGTACTTC
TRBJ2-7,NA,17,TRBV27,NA,CASSLYGGGSGSYEQYF,TGTGCCAGCAGTTTATATGGGGGCGGGTCTGGCTCCTACGAGCAGTACTTC
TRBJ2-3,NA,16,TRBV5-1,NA,CASSLQPRGQRDTQYF,TGCGCCAGCAGCTTGCAACCTCGAGGGCAAAGAGATACGCAGTATTTT
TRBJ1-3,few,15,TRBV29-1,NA,CSVLTTATSGNTIYF,TGCAGCGTACTGACGACAGCCACCTCTGGAAACACCATATATTTT
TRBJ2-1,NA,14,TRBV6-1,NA,CASSEAQGYNEQFF,TGTGCCAGCAGTGAAGCCCAGGGGTACAATGAGCAGTTCTTC
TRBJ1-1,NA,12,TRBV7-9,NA,CASSARATEAFF,TGTGCCAGCAGCGCCAGGGCCACTGAAGCTTTCTTT
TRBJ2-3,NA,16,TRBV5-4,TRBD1,CASSGDRGLPTDTQYF,TGTGCCAGCAGCGGGGACAGGGGACTACCAACAGATACGCAGTATTTT
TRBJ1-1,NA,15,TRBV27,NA,CASSLSNRRDTEAFF,TGTGCCAGCAGTTTATCGAATAGGCGGGACACTGAAGCTTTCTTT
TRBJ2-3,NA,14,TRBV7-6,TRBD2,CASRRLAGADTQYF,TGTGCCAGCAGGAGACTAGCGGGAGCAGATACGCAGTATTTT
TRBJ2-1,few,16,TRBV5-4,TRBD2,CASSVTSGRSYNEQFF,TGTGCCAGCAGCGTGACTAGCGGGAGGTCCTACAATGAGCAGTTCTTC
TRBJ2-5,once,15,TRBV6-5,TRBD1,CASSYFRTGRETQYF,TGTGCCAGCAGTTACTTCCGGACAGGGCGAGAGACCCAGTACTTC
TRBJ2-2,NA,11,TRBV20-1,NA,CSARVQGELFF,TGCAGTGCTAGAGTACAGGGGGAGCTGTTTTTT
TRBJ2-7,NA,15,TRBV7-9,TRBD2,CASSSHLAASSEQYF,TGTGCCAGCAGCTCGCATCTAGCGGCCTCGAGCGAGCAGTACTTC